The 8 T cell receptor beta chains reported below all come from one sample, sequenced in a study of Ad26.COV2.S vaccination and SARS-CoV-2 variants. Generated by immunoSEQ multiplex PCR, the TCRdb table keeps only in-frame clones and is missing some. The data contain over 400,000 clones, 80% to 90% of them singletons. This sample's treatment: 19 received Ad26.COV2.S at low or high dose, single or two shots; about 5 received placebo; per-sample allocation not given. Vaccine and placebo recipients were sampled on day 63 after the first injection. The input for sequencing was peripheral blood, taken in a trial of Ad26.COV2.S vaccine versus placebo. Receptor source: a person between 18 and 60 years old who received the Ad26.COV2.S COVID-19 vaccine or a placebo.

Of note for this clone: This sample also contains other DNA sequences that code for the same CDR3. CDR3 in amino acids: CASSVVNSGGTDTQYF. The CDR3 DNA sequence: TGTGCCAGCAGCGTAGTGAATAGCGGGGGCACAGATACGCAGTATTTT. This chain links TRBV9 with TRBJ2-3; TRBD2 matches 8 bases. The CDR3 is made up of 16 amino acids. Trimming took 0 bases from V and 1 from J; bases not matched to a gene: 4. From germline, CDR1 is SGDLS and CDR2 YYNGEE.

V and J are TRBV11-3 and TRBJ1-2, with 10 bases that match TRBD1. The CDR3 is 13 residues long. Germline V CDR1 and CDR2: SGHNT, YENEEA. The V and J ends lost 5 bases and 6 bases, in that order; junction bases with no gene match: 3. The CDR3 reads CASSLDRGHGYTF. The CDR3 DNA follows: TGTGCCAGCAGCCTTGACAGGGGGCATGGCTACACCTTC.

The J gene is TRBJ2-2, the V gene TRBV30; 12 bases are shared with TRBD1. This CDR3 has 16 amino acids. Germline lookup yields CDR1 GTSNPN and CDR2 SVGIG (reference sequence). V trimming: 0 bases; J trimming: 4 bases; junction bases outside the gene matches: 3. CDR3 in DNA: TGTGCCTGGAGTGTGTGGGACAGGGGGCCCACCGGGGAGCTGTTTTTT. This gives the protein CAWSVWDRGPTGELFF.

This chain connects TRBV6-5 to TRBJ1-6; a weak D match, TRBD1 (5 bases). This CDR3 contains 15 residues. Looked up from germline, CDR1 is MNHEY and CDR2 is SVGAGI. With 3 bases removed from V and 7 bases from J, the gap between germline ends came to 13 bases. The CDR3 here is CASSYPGRRNSPLHF. CDR3 nucleotide sequence: TGTGCCAGCAGTTATCCGGGACGGAGAAATTCACCCCTCCACTTT.

CDR3 DNA sequence: TGTGCCAGCAGCCAAGATCTGAGGAGCGGGAGGGAGGATGAGCAGTTCTTC. Its translation: CASSQDLRSGREDEQFF. This chain uses TRBV3-1 (or the pseudogene TRBV3-2) with TRBJ2-1; 10 bases align to TRBD2. Germline lookup yields CDR1 LGHDT and CDR2 YNNKEL (reference sequence). V lost 0 bases, J lost 8 bases, and 10 bases stayed unmatched. This CDR3 has 17 amino acids.

The chain combines TRBV9 with TRBJ2-3; D is unresolved. The V and J ends lost 0 bases and 0 bases respectively, with 11 bases between them. The germline V gene encodes CDR1 SGDLS and CDR2 YYNGEE. CDR3 length equals 16 residues. CDR3: CASSVEPGFSTDTQYF. The CDR3 bases are TGTGCCAGCAGCGTAGAACCGGGTTTTAGCACAGATACGCAGTATTTT.

This clone was recorded only once. The rearrangement joins TRBV7-2 to TRBJ1-4; 8 bases match TRBD1. The CDR3 is 17 residues long. Trimming at V came to 5 bases and at J to 0 bases, leaving 8 bases not matched to a gene. CDR1 is SGHTA and CDR2 is FQGNSA in the germline V gene. CDR3 bases: TGTGCCAGCAGCCCCGGACAGGGACGTGCAACTAATGAAAAACTGTTTTTT. Its translation is CASSPGQGRATNEKLFF.

The chain employs TRBV5-4 and TRBJ2-1; 7 bases agree with TRBD2. The CDR3 has 15 amino acids. The junction had 7 bases not matched to a gene; V was cut back by 3 bases and J by 4 bases. CDR1 is SGHNT and CDR2 is YYREEE in the germline V gene (reference sequence). The CDR3 DNA follows: TGTGCCAGCAGCTCCGGACTAGTTCTATACAATGAGCAGTTCTTC. Amino acids: CASSSGLVLYNEQFF.